The rows below give T cell receptor beta chains drawn from one sample of a study of cytomegalovirus exposure and HLA in healthy donors. Some clones are missing from TCRdb's copy, which holds only in-frame ones; the method was immunoSEQ multiplex PCR. The sample yields about 140,000 clones, about three quarters seen once. Source material: PBMCs. These receptors were taken from a man aged 35 to 55 in good health and CMV-seronegative. The CDR3 runs from the conserved cysteine through the conserved F or W. The D gene is left open where the match is weak. For some rows the clone size is stated as once, few or many, or as a class when expanded; others skip it.

>TRBJ2-2|-|TRBV5-1|-
TGCGCCAGCAGCCCGGACTCGAACACCGGGGAGCTGTTTTTT
CASSPDSNTGELFF
>TRBJ2-2|-|TRBV6-6|-
TGTGCCAGCAGTCCTAGCGCTAACACCGGGGAGCTGTTTTTT
CASSPSANTGELFF
>TRBJ2-1|TRBD1|TRBV11-2|-
TGTGCCAGCAGCTTAGTTGGACAGGTTTACAATGAGCAGTTCTTC
CASSLVGQVYNEQFF
>TRBJ1-2|-|TRBV28|-
TGTGCCAGCAGTTCCTGGACTAGCGGGAGAGGCTACACCTTC
CASSSWTSGRGYTF
>TRBJ1-4|TRBD1|TRBV6-6|-
TGTGCCAGCAGTTATGGACAGGGTATTGAAAAACTGTTTTTT
CASSYGQGIEKLFF
>TRBJ2-3|TRBD2|TRBV9|few
TGTGCCAGCAGCTTTGGACTAGCGGTTGGCACAGATACGCAGTATTTT
CASSFGLAVGTDTQYF
>TRBJ2-1|-|TRBV9|-
TGTGCCAGCAGCGTAGGGGTTAGTGGGGGCGTTGAGCAGTTCTTC
CASSVGVSGGVEQFF
>TRBJ1-2|-|TRBV7-9|-
TGTGCCAGCAGCCGGCCGGGGACTGCCGTTAACTATGGCTACACCTTC
CASSRPGTAVNYGYTF
>TRBJ1-2|-|TRBV7-2|-
TGTGCCAGCAGCCCGACACCTAACTATGGCTACACCTTC
CASSPTPNYGYTF
>TRBJ2-2|TRBD1|TRBV25-1|-
TGTGCCAGCAGTGAACCCCGGACAGGGGATGCCGGGGAGCTGTTTTTT
CASSEPRTGDAGELFF
>TRBJ1-2|TRBD1|TRBV2|-
TGTGCCAGCAGCCAAGTCGAAACAGGGGGTAGCAGCTATGGCTACACCTTC
CASSQVETGGSSYGYTF
>TRBJ2-5|TRBD2|TRBV7-2|-
TGTGCCAGCAGCTTAGCAAGCCCGGGGGGGCGGGTCCAGTACTTC
CASSLASPGGRVQYF
>TRBJ2-7|TRBD1|TRBV19|few
TGTGCCAGTAGTATTGACAGGGGAGGCTACGAGCAGTACTTC
CASSIDRGGYEQYF
>TRBJ2-5|TRBD1|TRBV5-4|-
TGTGCCAGCAGAAGTGACAGGGCCCAAGAGACCCAGTACTTC
CASRSDRAQETQYF
>TRBJ2-1|-|TRBV27|-
TGTGCCAGCAGTTTGTATGCTGGGGGGGCGGCACGATACAATGAGCAGTTCTTC
CASSLYAGGAARYNEQFF
>TRBJ1-2|-|TRBV6-1|-
TGTGCCAGCACAGTCACTACTAACTATGGCTACACCTTC
CASTVTTNYGYTF
>TRBJ2-3|TRBD2|TRBV30|-
TGTGCCTCATCCTCAGGGCTAGCGGGGGACACAGATACGCAGTATTTT
CASSSGLAGDTDTQYF
>TRBJ2-6|TRBD1|TRBV18|-
TGTGCCAGCTCACCACCCGGGACAGGGATCTCTGGGGCCAACGTCCTGACTTTC
CASSPPGTGISGANVLTF
>TRBJ1-5|-|TRBV14|-
TGTGCCAGCAGCCTAACTAATCGTTATAGCAATCAGCCCCAGCATTTT
CASSLTNRYSNQPQHF
>TRBJ2-7|-|TRBV11-3|-
TGTGCCAGCAGCGACCGGGGGAATGACTACGAGCAGTACTTC
CASSDRGNDYEQYF
>TRBJ2-2|TRBD1|TRBV6-1|-
TGTGCCAGCAGGTCGACAGGGGCCGGGGAGCTGTTTTTT
CASRSTGAGELFF
>TRBJ2-2|-|TRBV5-5|-
TGTGCCAGCAGCCCTGGACACAACACCGGGGAGCTGTTTTTT
CASSPGHNTGELFF
>TRBJ1-1|-|TRBV21-1|-
TGTGCCAGCAGCCCTAATTTTCCCTTGAACACTGAAGCTTTCTTT
CASSPNFPLNTEAFF
>TRBJ2-2|TRBD1|TRBV6-5|few
TGTGCCAGCAGTTCCGGGACAGGGATCGGGGAGCTGTTTTTT
CASSSGTGIGELFF
>TRBJ1-2|TRBD1|TRBV7-9|-
TGTGCCAGCATCCCAACAGGGGACTATGGCTACACCTTC
CASIPTGDYGYTF
>TRBJ1-4|-|TRBV4-1|-
TGCGCCAGCAGCCAGAACAGGGTCGCAACTAATGAAAAACTGTTTTTT
CASSQNRVATNEKLFF
>TRBJ2-7|TRBD1|TRBV7-8|-
TGTGCCAGCAGCTTAGAGATAGGGACAGGGGACTCCTACGAGCAGTACTTC
CASSLEIGTGDSYEQYF